A single sample gave rise to the 23 T cell receptor beta chains below, sequenced in a study of shared clonotypes between healthy human individuals (TCRdb year 2020). Library preparation was by the immunoSEQ multiplex PCR assay. Entries here come from immuneACCESS through TCRdb and include only in-frame sequences with V and J called. Some clones fail to appear in such tables; in the studies checked, an unresolved V gene covers under half of the shortfall, and the cause of the remainder is unknown. This sample gives more than 2,000,000 clones in total; around 94% of them show up just once. The top ten constitute about 0.13% of the sample. Sequencing input: naive CD4+ T cells sorted from blood. The sample's cell subset or site label, in plain terms: CD45RA+ positively selected. These receptors all come from a man aged 18 to 29 in good health.

Concerning this clone: Other DNA sequences of this sample code for an identical CDR3. The chain links TRBV5-1 to TRBJ1-1; maybe TRBD1 (5 bases). The germline V gene has CDR1 SGHRS and CDR2 YFSETQ. The CDR3 has 13 residues. V shed 4 bases and J shed 1 base, with 8 bases lying between them. As DNA, the CDR3 is TGCGCCAGCAGCGCCGGACAGAACACTGAAGCTTTCTTT. Encoded protein: CASSAGQNTEAFF. Full variable domain (outside the CDR3, taken from reference TRBV5-1 and TRBJ1-1): KAGVTQTPRYLIKTRGQQVTLSCSPISGHRSVSWYQQTPGQGLQFLFEYFSETQRNKGNFPGRFSGRQFSNSRSEMNVSTLELGDSALYLCASSAGQNTEAFFGQGTRLTVV.

V gene TRBV30 combines with J gene TRBJ2-3; D perhaps matches TRBD2 (5 bases). V gave up 4 bases and J gave up 7 bases, with 12 bases separating them. Germline V CDR1 and CDR2: GTSNPN, SVGIG (reference sequence). CDR3 length: 12 residues. In DNA, the CDR3 is TGTGCCTGGATGTCGAGGGCGAATACGCAGTATTTT. Its translation is CAWMSRANTQYF.

This chain connects TRBV5-6 to TRBJ2-7; TRBD2 matches at 13 bases. Germline V CDR1 and CDR2: SGHDT, YYEEEE. The CDR3 loop spans 14 amino acids. The V gene end was trimmed by 4 bases and the J gene end by 7 bases; junction bases not matched to a gene: 5. In nucleotides, the CDR3 is TGTGCCAGCAGCCCACGACTAGCGGGAGGAGAGCAGTACTTC. It codes for CASSPRLAGGEQYF.

V gene TRBV4-1 combines with J gene TRBJ2-3; TRBD1 aligns across 7 bases. CDR1 and CDR2 (germline): MGHRA, YSYEKL. The ends lost 0 bases at V and 1 base at J; junction bases unmatched: 7. There are 17 residues in the CDR3. CDR3 in amino acids: CASSQEERGLGTDTQYF. The DNA of the CDR3 is TGCGCCAGCAGCCAAGAGGAAAGGGGGCTCGGCACAGATACGCAGTATTTT.

The J gene is TRBJ1-2, the V gene TRBV10-3, with 8 bases fitting TRBD1. CDR3 length: 15 residues. V dropped 6 bases and J dropped 8; count of bases not matched to a gene: 14. Germline-derived CDR1 and CDR2 are ENHRY and SYGVKD. CDR3 protein: CAISPGTGGGIGYTF. The CDR3 DNA reads as TGTGCCATCAGCCCCGGGACAGGAGGGGGGATAGGCTACACCTTC.

This chain uses TRBV7-9 with TRBJ2-1; D is perhaps TRBD2 (6 bases). Germline CDR1 SEHNR, CDR2 FQNEAQ (reference sequence). The CDR3 covers 16 residues. Trimming removed 2 bases from V and 1 base from J, with 12 bases in between. Here the CDR3 reads CASSLNRGMSYNEQFF. Written as DNA, the CDR3 is TGTGCCAGCAGCTTAAATCGGGGGATGTCCTACAATGAGCAGTTCTTC.

The genes are TRBV7-9 and TRBJ2-2; no clear D. V dropped 0 bases and J dropped 2 bases, with 10 bases sitting between them. Germline values: CDR1 SEHNR, CDR2 FQNEAQ (reference sequence). The CDR3 extends over 16 amino acids. The CDR3 sequence is CASSLALWTNTGELFF. The CDR3 DNA follows: TGTGCCAGCAGCTTAGCGCTCTGGACCAACACCGGGGAGCTGTTTTTT.

The chain carries TRBV7-9 and TRBJ2-5; possibly TRBD1 for D (6 bases). This CDR3 region has 18 residues. Germline V CDR1 and CDR2: SEHNR, FQNEAQ (reference sequence). The V end was cut by 3 bases, the J end by 0 bases, with 20 bases between. The CDR3: CASSLLTGRTRNQETQYF. The CDR3 region has the DNA TGTGCCAGCAGCTTGTTGACAGGAAGGACCCGTAACCAAGAGACCCAGTACTTC.

This chain uses TRBV28 with TRBJ2-1; a possible D gene is TRBD2 (5 bases). Germline-derived CDR1 and CDR2 are MDHEN and SYDVKM. Between the trimmed V and J ends, which lost 3 bases and 5 bases, there was a span of 11 bases. The CDR3 has 14 amino acids. The CDR3, as DNA: TGTGCCAGCAGTTTGAGGGAGTTGAACAATGAGCAGTTCTTC. Translating gives CASSLRELNNEQFF.

The genes are TRBV10-3 and TRBJ2-2, with 7 bases lining up with TRBD2. The length of the CDR3 is 15 residues. J gave up 7 bases and V 6 bases, and 11 bases lay outside the gene matches. CDR1 is ENHRY, CDR2 SYGVKD, per germline. The CDR3 bases are TGTGCCATCAGCCAATTGGGAGGGCGTGTCGGGGAGCTGTTTTTT. Protein product: CAISQLGGRVGELFF.

This sequence joins TRBV11-1 and TRBJ2-6, with TRBD2 as a possible D gene (6 bases). Trimming cost V 2 bases and J 0 bases, with 17 bases left between them. The length of the CDR3 is 19 residues. CDR1 and CDR2 from the germline V gene are SGHAT and FQDESV (reference sequence). CDR3 bases: TGTGCCAGCAGCTTACGCCCGGGGGACTTTTTCTCTGGGGCCAACGTCCTGACTTTC. It yields the protein CASSLRPGDFFSGANVLTF. The full variable domain, rest sourced from reference TRBV11-1 and TRBJ2-6, is EAEVAQSPRYKITEKSQAVAFWCDPISGHATLYWYRQILGQGPELLVQFQDESVVDDSQLPKDRFSAERLKGVDSTLKIQPAELGDSAMYLCASSLRPGDFFSGANVLTFGAGSRLTVL.

The gene calls are TRBV4-3 and TRBJ2-2; TRBD1 aligns across 7 bases. Trimming cost V 3 bases and J 0 bases; bases outside gene matches: 4. Germline-derived CDR1 and CDR2 are LGHNA and YSLEER. This CDR3 spans 16 amino acids. The CDR3 bases are TGCGCCAGCAGCCAGACAGGGCCTACGAACACCGGGGAGCTGTTTTTT. Protein sequence: CASSQTGPTNTGELFF.

This clone came up a few times. The chain recombines TRBV5-4 with TRBJ1-1; the D gene is possibly TRBD1 (5 bases). Germline-derived CDR1 and CDR2 are SGHNT and YYREEE (reference sequence). The CDR3 runs to 13 residues. Trimming removed 1 base from V and 4 bases from J, with 8 bases in between. The CDR3 loop is CASSLQGVTEAFF. The DNA of the CDR3 is TGTGCCAGCAGCTTGCAGGGTGTCACTGAAGCTTTCTTT.

The chain uses TRBV10-3 and TRBJ2-5; the match to TRBD1 covers 8 bases. The CDR3 spans 15 residues. J was trimmed by 3 bases and V by 0 bases; bases with no gene match: 3. Germline lookup yields CDR1 ENHRY and CDR2 SYGVKD. CDR3 in DNA: TGTGCCATCAGTGAGTCTAAGGACAGGGAAGAGACCCAGTACTTC. Translation: CAISESKDREETQYF.

The genes are TRBV7-2 and TRBJ2-7, with D maybe TRBD2 (5 bases). Trimming took off 5 bases at V and 6 bases at J, with 23 bases between the two ends. This CDR3 is built from 16 residues. Per germline, CDR1 SGHTA and CDR2 FQGNSA. CDR3 protein: CASSLAGGYSPGEQYF. The CDR3 coding sequence is TGTGCCAGCAGCCTTGCCGGCGGGTATTCACCTGGCGAGCAGTACTTC.

Worth noting for this clone: The same CDR3 is also encoded by other DNA sequences in this sample. The V and J genes are TRBV30 and TRBJ2-7; no clear D. Germline loops: CDR1 GTSNPN, CDR2 SVGIG (reference sequence). This CDR3 has 12 residues. Trimming pared 0 bases from V and 1 base from J, leaving 4 bases between. Here the CDR3 reads CAWSVLSYEQYF. Written as DNA, the CDR3 is TGTGCCTGGAGTGTCCTGTCCTACGAGCAGTACTTC.

This clone was counted once. The V call is TRBV30, the J call TRBJ2-2; D is perhaps TRBD2 (5 bases). Trimming removed 3 bases from V and 0 bases from J, with 11 bases in between. There are 15 residues in the CDR3. Germline V CDR1 and CDR2: GTSNPN, SVGIG (reference sequence). CDR3 protein: CAWRYSGTNTGELFF. CDR3 sequence (DNA): TGTGCCTGGAGGTATTCCGGGACGAACACCGGGGAGCTGTTTTTT.

Note on this clone: This same CDR3 is encoded by further DNA sequences in the sample. The rearrangement joins TRBV5-1 to TRBJ1-2; 9 positions match TRBD1. Germline CDR1 SGHRS, CDR2 YFSETQ. Trimming took 4 bases from V and 8 from J; bases not matched to a gene: 6. The CDR3 loop spans 13 amino acids. The CDR3 bases are TGCGCCAGCAGCCCTACAGGGGGCAACGGCTACACCTTC. This codes for CASSPTGGNGYTF.

Note on this clone: At the DNA level, this CDR3 is encoded by other sequences in the same sample as well. The rearrangement links TRBV5-4 to TRBJ1-2; 8 bases are a match to TRBD1. With 5 bases clipped from V and 5 bases from J, the junction kept 5 bases outside the gene matches. Germline V CDR1 and CDR2: SGHNT, YYREEE (reference sequence). The CDR3 runs 13 residues. The CDR3 region is CASSQTGGYGYTF. For the CDR3, the DNA is TGTGCCAGCAGTCAAACAGGGGGTTATGGCTACACCTTC.

The V call is TRBV11-2, the J call TRBJ2-7, with a tentative D call TRBD1 (6 bases). Germline V gives CDR1 SGHAT, CDR2 FQNNGV. CDR3 length: 17 residues. V lost 0 bases to trimming and J lost 0 bases, with 15 bases between them. The CDR3 loop reads CASSLDPPGANSYEQYF. The CDR3 bases are TGTGCCAGCAGCTTAGATCCCCCAGGGGCAAACTCCTACGAGCAGTACTTC.

This clone was counted once. The V and J genes are TRBV11-2 and TRBJ1-6; D gene ambiguous. The CDR3 sequence is 16 residues long. CDR1 is SGHAT, CDR2 FQNNGV, per germline. V gave up 8 bases and J gave up 1 base, with 15 bases separating them. DNA of the CDR3: TGTGCCAGCCTCGGACCCGGCCATTCCTATAATTCACCCCTCCACTTT. This sequence encodes CASLGPGHSYNSPLHF.

Turning to this clone: Different DNA sequences within this sample yield the same CDR3. CDR3 bases: TGTGCCAGTAGCAGGGTCCCCTACGAGCAGTACTTC. It yields the protein CASSRVPYEQYF. The gene calls are TRBV19 and TRBJ2-7; D is possibly TRBD1 (5 bases). Trimming left V 6 bases short and J 2 bases short, with 8 bases between. Looked up from germline, CDR1 is LNHDA and CDR2 is SQIVND (reference sequence). The CDR3 contains 12 residues.

Comment on this clone: The sample carries other DNA sequences with the same CDR3. V usage is TRBV7-9 and J usage is TRBJ1-3; D unclear. Germline assignment: CDR1 SEHNR and CDR2 FQNEAQ (reference sequence). V gave up 3 bases and J gave up 2 bases, with 5 bases separating them. There are 13 residues in the CDR3. The CDR3 spells CASSLGTGNTIYF. For the CDR3, the DNA is TGTGCCAGCAGCTTGGGGACTGGAAACACCATATATTTT.